Below are 24 T cell receptor beta chains sequenced from a single sample in a study of blood T cell repertoires in COVID-19. The repertoire was sequenced with immunoSEQ multiplex PCR; TCRdb's copy has only in-frame clones and lacks some. The sample gives about 410,000 clones, around 91% of which show up once; about 1.6% is in the top ten. Source material: peripheral blood. These receptors all stem from a middle-aged woman with COVID-19, enrolled during active disease.

The genes are TRBV7-2 and TRBJ1-2, with TRBD1 matching 9 bases. This CDR3 region has 13 residues. In germline, CDR1 is SGHTA, CDR2 FQGNSA. V was pared by 5 bases and J by 7 bases, with 5 bases of the junction left unmatched. CDR3 in DNA: TGTGCCAGCAGCCCGGACAGGGGAGTTGGCTACACCTTC. Translation: CASSPDRGVGYTF.

For the CDR3, the DNA is TGCGCCAGCAGCCAGGCCCCGATCGTCGACTCCTACGAGCAGTACTTC. This encodes CASSQAPIVDSYEQYF. The chain links TRBV4-3 to TRBJ2-7; D remains ambiguous. CDR3 length: 16 amino acids. With 3 bases removed from V and 0 bases from J, the gap between germline ends came to 15 bases. Looked up from germline, CDR1 is LGHNA and CDR2 is YSLEER.

This chain connects TRBV11-2 to TRBJ1-1, with TRBD1 identical over 9 bases. J was trimmed by 3 bases and V by 5 bases; bases with no gene match: 10. The CDR3 has 16 amino acids. Germline V gene sequence: CDR1 SGHAT, CDR2 FQNNGV. The CDR3 reads CASSNLLRTGDTEAFF. As DNA, the CDR3 is TGTGCCAGCAGCAACCTTCTCCGGACAGGGGACACTGAAGCTTTCTTT. The full variable domain, its missing parts supplied by reference TRBV11-2 and TRBJ1-1, is EAGVAQSPRYKIIEKRQSVAFWCNPISGHATLYWYQQILGQGPKLLIQFQNNGVVDDSQLPKDRFSAERLKGVDSTLKIQPAKLEDSAVYLCASSNLLRTGDTEAFFGQGTRLTVV.

V and J are TRBV7-9 and TRBJ1-2; D is ambiguous. Germline V gene lookup returns CDR1 SEHNR and CDR2 FQNEAQ (reference sequence). This CDR3 contains 14 residues. V was clipped by 0 bases and J by 7 bases, with 12 bases between them. The CDR3 nucleotides read TGTGCCAGCAGCTTAGCCAGGCATGAGGGTGGCTACACCTTC. Amino acids: CASSLARHEGGYTF.

The chain links TRBV6-5 to TRBJ1-6, with 8 bases that match TRBD1. The V segment lost 10 bases and the J segment 3 bases; nucleotides outside the gene matches: 8. Germline values: CDR1 MNHEY, CDR2 SVGAGI. There are 15 residues in the CDR3. CDR3 region: CATSMDRVYNSPLHF. The CDR3 region has the DNA TGTGCCACCTCGATGGACAGGGTCTATAATTCACCCCTCCACTTT.

The chain links TRBV19 to TRBJ1-3; 11 bases fit TRBD1. Germline values: CDR1 LNHDA, CDR2 SQIVND (reference sequence). With V trimmed by 1 base and J by 10 bases, 6 bases remained unmatched. The CDR3 extends over 15 amino acids. CDR3 protein: CASSIGGQGARTIYF. DNA of the CDR3: TGTGCCAGTAGTATAGGAGGACAGGGGGCGCGGACCATATATTTT.

The rearrangement uses TRBV7-2 and TRBJ1-6, with D unresolved. Trimming took off 1 base at V and 10 bases at J, with 14 bases between the two ends. The CDR3 spans 15 residues. Germline CDR1 and CDR2: SGHTA and FQGNSA. This CDR3 is CASSLDTDRSSPLHF. For the CDR3, the DNA is TGTGCCAGCAGCTTAGATACAGATCGATCCTCACCCCTCCACTTT. Full variable domain (outside the CDR3, taken from reference TRBV7-2 and TRBJ1-6): GAGVSQSPSNKVTEKGKDVELRCDPISGHTALYWYRQSLGQGLEFLIYFQGNSAPDKSGLPSDRFSAERTGGSVSTLTIQRTQQEDSAVYLCASSLDTDRSSPLHFGNGTRLTVT.

The CDR3: CASSYPTPLQGGSNQPQHF. CDR3 coding DNA: TGTGCCAGCAGTTACCCAACTCCATTACAGGGTGGTAGCAATCAGCCCCAGCATTTT. V usage is TRBV6-2 or TRBV6-3 and J usage is TRBJ1-5, with a possible D match to TRBD1 (6 bases). Germline CDR1 MNHEY, CDR2 SVGEGT. V lost 2 bases and J lost 0, with 20 bases in between. This CDR3 region has 19 residues.

V and J are TRBV2 and TRBJ1-5; tentative D call: TRBD1 (6 bases). V was clipped by 5 bases and J by 0 bases, with 11 bases between them. The V gene's germline CDR1 is SNHLY and CDR2 FYNNEI. The CDR3 extends over 15 amino acids. CDR3 sequence reads: CASSTGMASNQPQHF. DNA of the CDR3: TGTGCCAGCAGTACAGGGATGGCTAGCAATCAGCCCCAGCATTTT. The full variable domain, completed using reference TRBV2 and TRBJ1-5, is EPEVTQTPSHQVTQMGQEVILRCVPISNHLYFYWYRQILGQKVEFLVSFYNNEISEKSEIFDDQFSVERPDGSNFTLKIRSTKLEDSAMYFCASSTGMASNQPQHFGDGTRLSIL.

The rearrangement uses TRBV9 and TRBJ2-5; 7 nucleotides agree with TRBD2. The CDR3 length is 16 residues. Germline lookup yields CDR1 SGDLS and CDR2 YYNGEE. V was clipped by 0 bases and J by 3 bases; unmatched bases: 8. CDR3 DNA: TGTGCCAGCAGCGTAGGATCTTCCAGCGGGGAAGAGACCCAGTACTTC. This translates into CASSVGSSSGEETQYF.

This chain joins TRBV27 and TRBJ1-1; D gene uncertain. Germline CDR1 MNHEY, CDR2 SMNVEV (reference sequence). The CDR3 runs 12 residues. Trimming stripped 5 bases from V and 1 base from J, with 5 bases between. CDR3 nucleotides: TGTGCCAGCAGTAGAGGGAACACTGAAGCTTTCTTT. This gives the protein CASSRGNTEAFF.

The chain joins TRBV6-6 to TRBJ1-2; possible D gene TRBD1, 5 bases. Germline V gene data show CDR1 as MNHNY and CDR2 as SVGAGI (reference sequence). The V end lost 2 bases, the J end lost 4 bases, and 8 bases lay between the germline ends. This CDR3 has 13 amino acids. CDR3 DNA: TGTGCCAGCAGTTACGGGGGGGTCTATGGCTACACCTTC. This encodes CASSYGGVYGYTF.

The rearrangement joins TRBV27 to TRBJ1-5, with TRBD1 as a possible D gene (5 bases). The V and J ends lost 3 bases and 0 bases respectively, with 12 bases between them. CDR1 is MNHEY and CDR2 is SMNVEV in the germline V gene (reference sequence). The CDR3 consists of 16 residues. The CDR3 reads CASSFSGGISNQPQHF. CDR3 DNA: TGTGCCAGCAGTTTTTCCGGGGGGATTAGCAATCAGCCCCAGCATTTT.

The chain is built from TRBV4-3 and TRBJ1-1, with a possible D match to TRBD1 (5 bases). The CDR3 extends over 16 amino acids. Trimming stripped 0 bases from V and 4 bases from J, with 15 bases between. The germline V gene encodes CDR1 LGHNA and CDR2 YSLEER. Written as DNA, the CDR3 is TGCGCCAGCAGCCAAGAAACAGGTCTTAGGGGCACTGAAGCTTTCTTT. This codes for CASSQETGLRGTEAFF.

The J gene is TRBJ2-7, the V gene TRBV27; TRBD2 agrees at 7 bases. The junction had 4 bases not matched to a gene; V was cut back by 2 bases and J by 0 bases. The germline V gene has CDR1 MNHEY and CDR2 SMNVEV (reference sequence). The CDR3 totals 15 residues. The CDR3 sequence: CASSLRGTNSYEQYF. CDR3 bases: TGTGCCAGCAGTTTACGGGGGACTAACTCCTACGAGCAGTACTTC.

V gene TRBV30 combines with J gene TRBJ1-6; D unresolved. Germline lookup yields CDR1 GTSNPN and CDR2 SVGIG (reference sequence). V was clipped by 1 base and J by 0 bases, with 7 bases between them. This CDR3 region has 15 residues. The CDR3 DNA follows: TGTGCCTGGAGTGACGGGAGCTCCTATAATTCACCCCTCCACTTT. Protein: CAWSDGSSYNSPLHF. Full variable domain (rest looked up from reference TRBV30 and TRBJ1-6): SQTIHQWPATLVQPVGSPLSLECTVEGTSNPNLYWYRQAAGRGLQLLFYSVGIGQISSEVPQNLSASRPQDRQFILSSKKLLLSDSGFYLCAWSDGSSYNSPLHFGNGTRLTVT.

J is TRBJ2-3 and V is TRBV18; 8 bases fit TRBD1. The CDR3 is made up of 17 amino acids. Germline CDR1 and CDR2: KGHSH and LQKENI. Trimming took 2 bases from V and 4 from J; bases not matched to a gene: 11. CDR3 loop: CASSPFEGTGSADTQYF. CDR3 DNA: TGTGCCAGCTCACCATTCGAGGGGACAGGCAGTGCAGATACGCAGTATTTT.

The chain is built from TRBV30 and TRBJ1-6; D call uncertain. The ends were cut back, 0 bases at V and 7 bases at J, with 13 bases in the middle. The CDR3 runs to 15 residues. The germline CDR1 and CDR2 sequences are GTSNPN and SVGIG (reference sequence). Written as DNA, the CDR3 is TGTGCCTGGAGTGTAAACGCGGGCAGGAATTCACCCCTCCACTTT. Its protein is CAWSVNAGRNSPLHF.

This clone showed up just once. The rearrangement links TRBV9 to TRBJ1-6; 9 bases are a match to TRBD1. Per germline, CDR1 SGDLS and CDR2 YYNGEE. J lost 10 bases, V lost 4 bases, and 9 bases had no gene match. CDR3 length: 15 amino acids. The CDR3 DNA reads as TGTGCCAGCAGCATTACCCGGGACAGGGTCTCACCCCTCCACTTT. This translates into CASSITRDRVSPLHF.

This clone was recorded at least ten times. The J gene is TRBJ2-7, the V gene TRBV11-2; 13 nucleotides align to TRBD2. The CDR3 spans 15 residues. CDR1 and CDR2 from the germline V gene are SGHAT and FQNNGV. Trimming removed 6 bases from V and 2 bases from J; junction bases left unmatched: 4. CDR3 protein: CASRAGTSGTYEQYF. CDR3 in DNA: TGTGCCAGCAGGGCCGGGACTAGCGGGACCTACGAGCAGTACTTC.

J is TRBJ2-1 and V is TRBV19; weak D call: TRBD1 (6 bases). Trimming took off 6 bases at V and 10 bases at J, with 19 bases between the two ends. CDR3 length: 14 residues. CDR1 and CDR2 from the germline V gene are LNHDA and SQIVND (reference sequence). In nucleotides, the CDR3 is TGTGCCAGTAGCACTCCTCCAACCGGGACAGAGCAGTTCTTC. Its protein is CASSTPPTGTEQFF. The whole variable domain, remainder taken from reference TRBV19 and TRBJ2-1, is DGGITQSPKYLFRKEGQNVTLSCEQNLNHDAMYWYRQDPGQGLRLIYYSQIVNDFQKGDIAEGYSVSREKKESFPLTVTSAQKNPTAFYLCASSTPPTGTEQFFGPGTRLTVL.

This clone was seen only a few times. The V call is TRBV5-1, the J call TRBJ1-2; no definite D call. The V end was cut by 3 bases, the J end by 0 bases, with 18 bases between. Germline-derived CDR1 and CDR2 are SGHRS and YFSETQ. CDR3 length: 17 amino acids. CDR3 bases: TGCGCCAGCAGCTCTACTCCATCCGCTCCCTCTAACTATGGCTACACCTTC. Translated: CASSSTPSAPSNYGYTF.

This chain uses TRBV6-2 or TRBV6-3 with TRBJ2-2; D is uncertain. The V gene's germline CDR1 is MNHEY and CDR2 SVGEGT. V lost 1 base to trimming and J lost 5 bases, with 5 bases between them. The CDR3 runs 13 residues. In DNA form, the CDR3 reads TGTGCCAGCAGTTACTTCCCGACCGGGGAGCTGTTTTTT. It yields the protein CASSYFPTGELFF.

CDR3 sequence reads: CASSQDGDRGVTGELFF. CDR3 nucleotides: TGTGCCAGCAGCCAAGATGGGGACAGGGGGGTAACCGGGGAGCTGTTTTTT. V and J are TRBV4-2 and TRBJ2-2, with 11 bases aligning to TRBD1. Germline assignment: CDR1 LGHNA and CDR2 YNFKEQ. The V and J ends lost 0 bases and 5 bases, in that order; junction bases with no gene match: 5. This CDR3 has 17 residues.